This TCR beta chain stems from a study of T cell responses to AZD1222 COVID-19 vaccine. Sequenced by immunoSEQ multiplex PCR; TCRdb stores in-frame clones only, minus some. The sample includes around 170,000 clones, 80% to 95% of them seen just once. This specimen consisted of peripheral blood, obtained on day 0 of AZD1222 vaccination. The sequence came from an adult in good health.

As DNA, the CDR3 is TGTGCCAGCAGGTCCGGGACTAGCGCACGGTCCAATGAGCAGTTCTTC. It codes for CASRSGTSARSNEQFF. The rearrangement joins TRBV28 to TRBJ2-1; 10 bases map to TRBD2. The CDR3 spans 16 residues. V was clipped by 6 bases and J by 6 bases; unmatched bases: 11. Germline values: CDR1 MDHEN, CDR2 SYDVKM.